This paragraph reports one T cell receptor beta chain. Its cognate antigen is unknown. The planned depth of sequencing spanned 1 in 200,000 to 1 in 1 million T cells. Data came from immunoSEQ multiplex PCR; TCRdb stores just in-frame clones and leaves some out. The sample lists about 150,000 clones, 76% occurring once. The CDR3 length is 17 residues. V shed 4 bases and J shed 0 bases, with 20 bases lying between them. From germline, CDR1 is SGHDT and CDR2 YYEEEE. This record comes from a study of cytotoxic CD8 clonotypes in ibrutinib-treated CLL. Points from the study as a whole: Clonality went higher at ibrutinib response and then dropped back toward baseline at progression. Public clonotypes, an uncommon group, contracted or remained stable on treatment.

This chain uses TRBV5-6 with TRBJ2-7; D remains unclear. Sequencing was performed on PBMCs, taken after 24 months of ibrutinib treatment. This TCR was sampled from a human donor with chronic lymphocytic leukemia. Here the CDR3 DNA reads TGTGCCAGCAGCCCCCCCAGGACCGGGCCCAACTCCTACGAGCAGTACTTC. Its translation is CASSPPRTGPNSYEQYF.